This paragraph reports one TCR beta chain. Produced via immunoSEQ multiplex PCR; TCRdb's table is partial and in-frame only. The sample carries about 86,000 clones, over 75% recorded once. The CDR3 loop spans 14 amino acids. The germline gives CDR1 SNHLY, CDR2 FYNNEI. The V end was cut by 7 bases, the J end by 7 bases, with 19 bases between. This record belongs to a study of identifying expanded T cells in peripheral blood. What was sequenced was blood. The chain carries TRBV2 and TRBJ1-1; D unclear. The TCR comes from a person between 18 and 75 years old in good health. CDR3 in amino acids: CASIPSGGILEAFF. CDR3 coding DNA: TGTGCCAGCATCCCGAGCGGAGGGATTCTTGAAGCTTTCTTT.